The rows below give T cell receptor beta chains drawn from one sample of a study of blood T cell repertoires in COVID-19. The protocol was immunoSEQ multiplex PCR, while the TCRdb copy is restricted to in-frame clones and leaves out a portion. The sample lists just under 350,000 clones; approximately 82% were seen once. Sequencing was carried out using peripheral blood. These receptors originate from a man aged 30 to 39 with active or convalescent COVID-19. Each CDR3 is given with its conserved first and last residue. The order of the fields is CDR3 protein, J gene, V gene.

CASSVSELPTDTQYF TRBJ2-3 TRBV9
CASSQQGSQPQHF TRBJ1-5 TRBV7-2
CASSVPGQGGEQYF TRBJ2-7 TRBV18
CASSQEGGNGQPQHF TRBJ1-5 TRBV4-2
CASSILSDRNIQYF TRBJ2-4 TRBV19
CSVLPGQGQPQHF TRBJ1-5 TRBV29-1
CATRASGSDEQYF TRBJ2-7 TRBV24-1
CASSLKPNRGEQFF TRBJ2-1 TRBV7-2
CAWTSGDTQYF TRBJ2-3 TRBV30
CASSSLAGENEQFF TRBJ2-1 TRBV7-9
CATGQGLSTDTQYF TRBJ2-3 TRBV10-3
CASSFGGVRGYTF TRBJ1-2 TRBV28
CASSQSVGVQYF TRBJ2-7 TRBV14
CASSSGTGGPYGYTF TRBJ1-2 TRBV5-8
CASSYPTSGNYEQYF TRBJ2-7 TRBV6-5
CASSPLTGSGSGDTQYF TRBJ2-3 TRBV7-2
CASSQDGQTPGELFF TRBJ2-2 TRBV4-3
CTSSRTPNNRGTYEQYF TRBJ2-7 TRBV1
CASSRTGRNTEAFF TRBJ1-1 TRBV6-5